This T cell receptor beta chain was recovered during a study of CD8 T cells in ankylosing spondylitis (dated by TCRdb to about 2017). Describing the broader study: To find TCR variants linked to disease, the study profiled T cell receptor beta repertoires in ankylosing spondylitis patients and healthy donors. The whole study cohort included some 100 healthy donors and 25 ankylosing spondylitis patients. Peripheral blood was sampled, and synovial fluid was additionally collected from ankylosing spondylitis patients.

This clonotype appeared many times. Its antigen is still unknown. No base quality information exists; no much larger clone differs at one position. For CDR1 and CDR2, the germline V gene lists MNHEY and SVGAGI. Compared with germline, V lacks 8 bases and J lacks 0 bases; bases without a gene match: 6. The CDR3 measures 14 amino acids from cysteine to phenylalanine. The sequence is cut down to CDR3 DNA, 42 bases in frame from base 1. The paper as a whole reports these results and caveats: According to the report, matched synovial fluid samples from ankylosing spondylitis patients were significantly enriched for the disease-linked clones. The disease-linked clones showed a CD8+ phenotype and occurred at relatively low frequencies in peripheral blood. A TCR beta motif of about eight highly homologous amino acid variants appeared characteristic of blood from ankylosing spondylitis patients. Some motif variants had previously been reported in the synovial fluid and blood of reactive arthritis patients, which suggests shared mechanisms of disease initiation.

For sequencing, an Illumina HiSeq 2500 was employed. Quantitative 5'-RACE with molecular barcodes was used to prepare TCR beta libraries. As for how the authors treated the data: A new computational method based on a probabilistic model of VDJ rearrangement was used to identify disease-linked TCR variants. TCRdb reanalyzed the raw reads on its own, using fastp at Q25 for trimming and MiXCR for clone calling, and kept in-frame beta chains. Rows matching on CDR3 protein sequence are summarized as one entry with the most common DNA and genes. The V and J calls, along with clone size, are taken from TCRdb and not from the paper's own processing. For this sample there are a few hundred thousand distinct CDR3 sequences; over 8.5% appear just once. Around 7% of the sample belongs to the ten largest clones.

The TCR comes from a male donor with ankylosing spondylitis or in good health (not recorded which). The V gene is TRBV6-5 and the J gene is TRBJ1-1; 7 of the junction bases match TRBD1. The sample comprised blood, either unsorted or a sorted T cell fraction (not recorded which). The CDR3 amino acid sequence is: CASYLQGLNTEAFF. The nucleotide sequence reads TGTGCCAGCTACTTACAGGGGCTGAACACTGAAGCTTTCTTT.